Listed here are 29 T cell receptor beta chains from one sample, sequenced in a study of blood T cell repertoires in COVID-19. Some clones are missing from TCRdb's copy, which holds only in-frame ones; the method was immunoSEQ multiplex PCR. The data hold approximately 300,000 clones, with approximately 90% observed a single time. Input material: peripheral blood. The receptors derive from a man aged 40-50 years with acute or convalescent COVID-19.

CDR3 sequence (DNA): TGTGCCAGCAGCTTAGGGACTAGTACAGATACGCAGTATTTT. Translating gives CASSLGTSTDTQYF. V and J are TRBV11-1 and TRBJ2-3; 7 bases are shared with TRBD2. The ends lost 1 base at V and 3 bases at J; junction bases unmatched: 1. CDR3 size: 14 residues. CDR1 and CDR2 from the germline V gene are SGHAT and FQDESV (reference sequence).

The chain carries TRBV2 and TRBJ2-3; D not resolved. The germline V gene encodes CDR1 SNHLY and CDR2 FYNNEI. V was shortened by 6 bases and J by 5 bases, with 9 bases between the two germline ends. The CDR3 sequence is 12 residues long. The CDR3 nucleotides are TGTGCCAGCAGATTCTTCGGAGATACGCAGTATTTT. Translating gives CASRFFGDTQYF. Drawing the rest from reference TRBV2 and TRBJ2-3, the complete variable domain is EPEVTQTPSHQVTQMGQEVILRCVPISNHLYFYWYRQILGQKVEFLVSFYNNEISEKSEIFDDQFSVERPDGSNFTLKIRSTKLEDSAMYFCASRFFGDTQYFGPGTRLTVL.

CDR3 sequence: CASSDGGQPQHF. The CDR3 DNA sequence: TGCGCCAGCAGTGATGGCGGGCAGCCCCAGCATTTT. The chain is built from TRBV10-1 and TRBJ1-5; D uncertain. Per the germline V gene, CDR1 is WNHNN and CDR2 is SYGVQD (reference sequence). This CDR3 spans 12 amino acids. V lost 3 bases and J 7 bases, leaving 7 bases between the germline ends.

The chain employs TRBV7-9 and TRBJ1-2; D remains unclear. CDR1 and CDR2 from the germline V gene are SEHNR and FQNEAQ (reference sequence). The CDR3 consists of 13 residues. V shed 5 bases and J shed 8 bases, with 15 bases lying between them. CDR3: CASSPVPAGGYTF. The CDR3, as DNA: TGTGCCAGCAGCCCCGTGCCGGCGGGCGGCTACACCTTC. Using reference TRBV7-9 and TRBJ1-2 for the parts outside the CDR3, the full variable domain is DTGVSQNPRHKITKRGQNVTFRCDPISEHNRLYWYRQTLGQGPEFLTYFQNEAQLEKSRLLSDRFSAERPKGSFSTLEIQRTEQGDSAMYLCASSPVPAGGYTFGSGTRLTVV.

The genes are TRBV27 and TRBJ2-7, with a weak D call TRBD1 (6 bases). Germline values: CDR1 MNHEY, CDR2 SMNVEV (reference sequence). Trimming removed 6 bases from V and 3 bases from J, with 12 bases in between. There are 13 residues in the CDR3. CDR3 coding DNA: TGTGCCAGCAGGACGGGCAGGGGCTACGAGCAGTACTTC. Protein sequence: CASRTGRGYEQYF.

This rearrangement joins TRBV12-3 or TRBV12-4 to TRBJ1-2, with D hard to call. The V end lost 7 bases, the J end lost 5 bases, and 11 bases lay between the germline ends. This CDR3 is 12 amino acids long. The CDR3 sequence: CASTMADYGYTF. The CDR3 nucleotides read TGTGCCAGCACCATGGCCGATTATGGCTACACCTTC.

The rearrangement links TRBV1 to TRBJ2-5; the DNA was not compared with TRBD2, the D call given in the table. TRBV1 is a pseudogene. The CDR3 is 17 residues long. The CDR3 is CTSSQEQGGGDQETQYF. The CDR3 DNA sequence: TGCACCAGCAGCCAAGAACAAGGCGGGGGGGACCAAGAGACCCAGTACTTC.

The chain employs TRBV4-2 and TRBJ1-2; D possibly corresponds to TRBD1 (5 bases). Germline V gene lookup returns CDR1 LGHNA and CDR2 YNFKEQ. The CDR3 is 14 residues long. The V gene lost 1 base and the J gene lost 8 bases, with 14 bases spanning the gap. As DNA, the CDR3 is TGTGCCAGCAGCCAAGGCGACGACAGTTGGGGCTACACCTTC. It yields the protein CASSQGDDSWGYTF.

This clone has just a few counts. CDR3 nucleotide sequence: TGTGCCAGTTCCCTCCTTCAGGGAAGCACTGAAGCTTTCTTT. This codes for CASSLLQGSTEAFF. The chain couples TRBV6-5 to TRBJ1-1, with D perhaps matching TRBD1 (5 bases). This CDR3 is built from 14 residues. The ends were cut back, 9 bases at V and 4 bases at J, with 18 bases in the middle. Germline CDR1 MNHEY, CDR2 SVGAGI.

V and J are TRBV7-9 and TRBJ1-2; unclear D gene. The CDR3 contains 12 residues. Germline V gene lookup returns CDR1 SEHNR and CDR2 FQNEAQ (reference sequence). V lost 6 bases, J lost 5 bases, and 10 bases lay in between. The CDR3 DNA reads TGTGCCAGCAGTCCCGGGGAGTATGGCTACACCTTC. Translation: CASSPGEYGYTF.

The genes are TRBV29-1 and TRBJ1-3, with D unclear. The CDR3 totals 14 residues. V lost 7 bases and J lost 0, with 13 bases in between. Germline-derived CDR1 and CDR2 are SQVTM and ANQGSEA. The CDR3: CSARETYSGNTIYF. The CDR3 DNA reads TGCAGCGCCAGAGAGACATACTCTGGAAACACCATATATTTT.

V usage is TRBV5-4 and J usage is TRBJ1-2, with 7 bases aligning to TRBD1. V dropped 1 base and J dropped 6; count of bases not matched to a gene: 6. Germline CDR1 reads SGHNT; CDR2 reads YYREEE (reference sequence). CDR3 length equals 14 residues. Here the CDR3 DNA reads TGTGCCAGCAGCTTGTTAGGGGGCCTAGATGGCTACACCTTC. This sequence encodes CASSLLGGLDGYTF.

The J gene is TRBJ2-7, the V gene TRBV5-1; tentatively, D is TRBD2 (5 bases). V gave up 4 bases and J gave up 1 base, with 12 bases separating them. This CDR3 is 14 amino acids long. CDR1 and CDR2 (germline): SGHRS, YFSETQ. The CDR3 region is CASSTSPNSYEQYF. The CDR3 bases are TGCGCCAGCAGCACTAGTCCGAATTCCTACGAGCAGTACTTC. The complete variable domain, with remaining parts taken from reference TRBV5-1 and TRBJ2-7, reads KAGVTQTPRYLIKTRGQQVTLSCSPISGHRSVSWYQQTPGQGLQFLFEYFSETQRNKGNFPGRFSGRQFSNSRSEMNVSTLELGDSALYLCASSTSPNSYEQYFGPGTRLTVT.

The chain joins TRBV24-1 to TRBJ1-5; 7 positions agree with TRBD1. Germline V gene sequence: CDR1 KGHDR, CDR2 SFDVKD. This CDR3 is built from 14 residues. With V trimmed by 3 bases and J by 4 bases, 2 bases remained unmatched. DNA of the CDR3: TGTGCCACCAGTGATGACAGGGAGAATCAGCCCCAGCATTTT. Its translation is CATSDDRENQPQHF.

V usage is TRBV7-9 and J usage is TRBJ1-2, with no clear D. Trimming cost V 2 bases and J 4 bases, with 20 bases left between them. Germline assignment: CDR1 SEHNR and CDR2 FQNEAQ (reference sequence). The CDR3 has 17 amino acids. The CDR3 reads CASSLSNPELAGYGYTF. The CDR3 DNA reads TGTGCCAGCAGCTTATCCAATCCCGAGCTAGCTGGCTATGGCTACACCTTC.

The chain has TRBV7-8 and TRBJ2-7; the D gene is possibly TRBD1 (6 bases). Trimming took off 2 bases at V and 3 bases at J, with 11 bases between the two ends. The CDR3 runs 14 residues. CDR1 is SGHVS and CDR2 is FQNEAQ in the germline V gene. The CDR3, as DNA: TGTGCCAGCAGCTTACAACAGGGTATCTACGAGCAGTACTTC. It codes for CASSLQQGIYEQYF.

This clone was picked up one time. The rearrangement joins TRBV6-4 to TRBJ2-3, with D maybe TRBD2 (7 bases). V lost 2 bases to trimming and J lost 4 bases, with 10 bases between them. Germline CDR1 is MRHNA and CDR2 is SNTAGT. The CDR3 totals 14 residues. The CDR3 sequence is CASSDQGRADTQYF. CDR3 bases: TGTGCCAGCAGTGACCAGGGGAGGGCAGATACGCAGTATTTT.

The chain couples TRBV12-5 to TRBJ1-5; TRBD1 agrees at 7 bases. The CDR3 sequence is 13 residues long. The ends lost 5 bases at V and 9 bases at J; junction bases unmatched: 7. The germline V gene encodes CDR1 LGHNT and CDR2 FRNRAP. The CDR3 loop reads CASGPETGLPQHF. CDR3 nucleotide sequence: TGTGCTAGTGGTCCAGAGACAGGGCTGCCCCAGCATTTT.

The V gene is TRBV5-1, the J gene TRBJ2-5, with D possibly being TRBD1 (7 bases). Germline V gene lookup returns CDR1 SGHRS and CDR2 YFSETQ. This CDR3 comprises 13 residues. The CDR3 bases are TGCCCCACCAAACGGCAGGGGGGAGAGACCCAGTACTTC. Amino acids: CPTKRQGGETQYF.

V and J are TRBV3-1 (or the pseudogene TRBV3-2) and TRBJ2-7, with 8 nucleotides matching TRBD2. Trimming removed 2 bases from V and 5 bases from J; junction bases left unmatched: 5. The CDR3 sequence is 14 residues long. Germline V lookup: CDR1 LGHDT, CDR2 YNNKEL (reference sequence). For the CDR3, the DNA is TGTGCCAGCAGCCAAAGCGGGGGAACGGACGAGCAGTACTTC. It translates to CASSQSGGTDEQYF.

CDR3 nucleotides: TGCGCCAGCAGCGCCACACCGGACAGTCACTATGGCTACACCTTC. Its protein is CASSATPDSHYGYTF. The chain links TRBV5-1 to TRBJ1-2; D might be TRBD1 (6 bases). CDR1 SGHRS and CDR2 YFSETQ come from the germline V gene. V was clipped by 4 bases and J by 3 bases, with 16 bases between them. This CDR3 spans 15 amino acids. The whole variable domain, filled in from reference TRBV5-1 and TRBJ1-2, reads KAGVTQTPRYLIKTRGQQVTLSCSPISGHRSVSWYQQTPGQGLQFLFEYFSETQRNKGNFPGRFSGRQFSNSRSEMNVSTLELGDSALYLCASSATPDSHYGYTFGSGTRLTVV.

This rearrangement joins TRBV9 to TRBJ2-1; 11 bases fit TRBD2. V was pared by 0 bases and J by 6 bases, with 2 bases of the junction left unmatched. The CDR3 is 15 amino acids. Germline-derived CDR1 and CDR2 are SGDLS and YYNGEE. In nucleotides, the CDR3 is TGTGCCAGCAGCGTAGTTGGGACTAGCGGCAATGAGCAGTTCTTC. It codes for CASSVVGTSGNEQFF.

This clone was seen only once. This chain connects TRBV3-1 (or the pseudogene TRBV3-2) to TRBJ2-7; perhaps TRBD1 as D (5 bases). The V end was cut by 5 bases, the J end by 7 bases, with 18 bases between. CDR3 length: 14 residues. Germline V gives CDR1 LGHDT, CDR2 YNNKEL (reference sequence). The CDR3 loop is CASSSLGSGFEQYF. CDR3 bases: TGTGCCAGCAGCTCCTTGGGTTCAGGGTTTGAGCAGTACTTC.

The rearrangement joins TRBV6-5 to TRBJ2-7, with TRBD2 as a possible D gene (6 bases). Trimming took off 2 bases at V and 2 bases at J, with 13 bases between the two ends. Germline V CDR1 and CDR2: MNHEY, SVGAGI. There are 15 residues in the CDR3. CDR3 DNA sequence: TGTGCCAGCAGTTACACCCGCCGGACTACCTACGAGCAGTACTTC. This gives the protein CASSYTRRTTYEQYF.

The chain couples TRBV29-1 to TRBJ2-3, with a tentative D call TRBD2 (6 bases). V was trimmed by 6 bases and J by 4 bases, leaving 23 bases between them. Germline V CDR1 and CDR2: SQVTM, ANQGSEA. The CDR3 spans 16 residues. CDR3 DNA sequence: TGCAGCGTGCGGGGATTCCCCAATGGCCCCCCAGATACGCAGTATTTT. It is translated as CSVRGFPNGPPDTQYF.

The chain recombines TRBV13 with TRBJ1-6; 10 bases agree with TRBD1. Germline V gene sequence: CDR1 PRHDT, CDR2 FYEKMQ (reference sequence). Trimming took 5 bases from V and 9 from J; bases not matched to a gene: 7. This CDR3 comprises 15 residues. The CDR3: CASSASGTGVSPLHF. The CDR3 DNA reads TGTGCCAGCAGCGCCTCCGGGACAGGGGTTTCACCCCTCCACTTT.

V gene TRBV2 combines with J gene TRBJ1-1; D ambiguous. There are 12 residues in the CDR3. V was pared by 11 bases and J by 1 base, with 11 bases between. Germline-derived CDR1 and CDR2 are SNHLY and FYNNEI. CDR3 sequence: CACPGKNTEAFF. The DNA for the CDR3 is TGTGCCTGCCCCGGGAAGAACACTGAAGCTTTCTTT.

This chain joins TRBV12-5 and TRBJ2-4; D is perhaps TRBD1 (6 bases). This CDR3 contains 15 residues. Germline V lookup: CDR1 LGHNT, CDR2 FRNRAP. V was shortened by 0 bases and J by 8 bases, with 14 bases between the two germline ends. The CDR3: CASGLVRDTFHIQYF. CDR3 nucleotide sequence: TGTGCTAGTGGTTTGGTACGGGACACCTTCCACATTCAGTACTTC.

V is TRBV4-2 and J is TRBJ2-1; 16 positions match TRBD2. The germline V gene has CDR1 LGHNA and CDR2 YNFKEQ. The CDR3 length is 20 residues. V dropped 0 bases and J dropped 0; count of bases not matched to a gene: 5. Written as DNA, the CDR3 is TGTGCCAGCAGCCAAGAGGGACTAGCGGGGGGGCCGGACTCCTACAATGAGCAGTTCTTC. Residues: CASSQEGLAGGPDSYNEQFF.